This TCR beta chain derives from a study of CD8 T cells in ankylosing spondylitis. Overall study findings and caveats: It was reported that disease-linked clones were significantly enriched in matched ankylosing spondylitis synovial fluid. Reports of some motif variants in reactive arthritis synovial fluid and blood predate this one. One TCR beta motif, made up of under ten highly homologous variants, appeared characteristic of ankylosing spondylitis blood. Clones linked to disease, bearing a CD8+ phenotype, were relatively rare in peripheral blood.

The CDR3 length is 15 residues. Trimming took 3 bases from V and 5 from J, leaving 11 bases between them. Using its own MiXCR run on the 5' RACE reads, TCRdb lists one record per CDR3 protein. The data hold more than 150,000 distinct CDR3 sequences, with around a tenth observed a single time. At least ten counts were recorded for this clonotype. Antigen specificity is unknown. The sample consisted of blood, either unsorted or a sorted T cell fraction (not recorded which). V is TRBV12-3 or TRBV12-4 and J is TRBJ1-6; D might be TRBD1 (6 bases). This receptor was taken from a male donor with ankylosing spondylitis or in good health (not recorded which). CDR3 sequence reads: CASSLTGANNSPLHF. CDR3 DNA sequence: TGTGCCAGCAGTTTGACGGGGGCCAATAATTCACCCCTCCACTTT.